These 27 T cell receptor beta chains were all obtained from the same sample, sequenced in a study of T cells in pancreatic ductal adenocarcinoma. The selected patients with pancreatic ductal adenocarcinoma had surgery but no neoadjuvant therapy. Generated by immunoSEQ multiplex PCR, the TCRdb table keeps only in-frame clones and is missing some. The sample comprises about 12,000 clones, 86% of which are singletons, and less than 20% rests with the top ten. Sequencing was performed on PBMCs. The receptors stem from a human donor with pancreatic ductal adenocarcinoma.

This chain links TRBV6-6 with TRBJ2-7, with D tentatively TRBD1 or TRBD2 (5 bases each). Germline V gives CDR1 MNHNY, CDR2 SVGAGI (reference sequence). The CDR3 runs to 15 residues. Trimming pared 4 bases from V and 0 bases from J, leaving 13 bases between. The CDR3: CASSSPGRSSYEQYF. The CDR3 nucleotides are TGTGCCAGCAGTTCACCGGGACGTAGCTCCTACGAGCAGTACTTC.

This chain connects TRBV5-1 to TRBJ2-1; D possibly corresponds to TRBD2 (6 bases). Germline CDR1 SGHRS, CDR2 YFSETQ. CDR3 length: 18 amino acids. Trimming shortened V by 0 bases and J by 8 bases, and 24 bases separated the two germline ends. In nucleotides, the CDR3 is TGCGCCAGCAGCTTGGCCGTTGGAGGGCCCACTATGTCGTATGAGCAGTTCTTC. This translates into CASSLAVGGPTMSYEQFF.

This clone was detected only once. The same CDR3 can be traced to other DNA sequences in this sample. V usage is TRBV30 and J usage is TRBJ2-7; D assignment may be TRBD1 or TRBD2 (5 bases each). The V end was cut by 5 bases, the J end by 0 bases, with 11 bases between. The CDR3 length is 13 residues. The germline V gene encodes CDR1 GTSNPN and CDR2 SVGIG (reference sequence). This chain's CDR3 is CAWSDGASYEQYF. The CDR3 nucleotides are TGTGCCTGGTCCGACGGGGCCTCCTACGAGCAGTACTTC.

The table lists this clone with a few counts. V and J are TRBV9 and TRBJ2-5; TRBD2 agrees at 12 bases. The CDR3 is 16 amino acids. Germline loops: CDR1 SGDLS, CDR2 YYNGEE. Trimming removed 3 bases from V and 4 bases from J; junction bases left unmatched: 7. This CDR3 is CASSEPQGLAGETQYF. CDR3 DNA: TGTGCCAGCAGCGAACCTCAGGGACTAGCGGGAGAGACCCAGTACTTC.

This clone has a single count. The chain employs TRBV11-2 and TRBJ1-1; 11 nucleotides agree with TRBD1. Germline V gene data show CDR1 as SGHAT and CDR2 as FQNNGV. The CDR3 is 16 residues long. The trim removed 5 bases at V and 5 bases at J, leaving 10 bases unmatched. The CDR3 DNA sequence: TGTGCCAGCAGCATCCCCTGGGACAGGGGGAGGACTGAAGCTTTCTTT. It codes for CASSIPWDRGRTEAFF.

The V call is TRBV2, the J call TRBJ1-5, with TRBD1 matching over 10 bases. Germline-derived CDR1 and CDR2 are SNHLY and FYNNEI. V dropped 4 bases and J dropped 7; count of bases not matched to a gene: 4. This CDR3 is 14 amino acids long. The CDR3 loop reads CASSGQGAKQPQHF. CDR3 coding DNA: TGTGCCAGCAGTGGACAGGGGGCGAAACAGCCCCAGCATTTT. The full variable domain, with the rest looked up from reference TRBV2 and TRBJ1-5, is EPEVTQTPSHQVTQMGQEVILRCVPISNHLYFYWYRQILGQKVEFLVSFYNNEISEKSEIFDDQFSVERPDGSNFTLKIRSTKLEDSAMYFCASSGQGAKQPQHFGDGTRLSIL.

The gene calls are TRBV10-3 and TRBJ2-5; no definite D call. CDR3 size: 11 residues. The germline gives CDR1 ENHRY, CDR2 SYGVKD. V lost 6 bases and J lost 1, with 3 bases in between. In DNA form, the CDR3 reads TGTGCCATCAGCTCCCAAGAGACCCAGTACTTC. This sequence encodes CAISSQETQYF.

V gene TRBV30 combines with J gene TRBJ1-2; TRBD1 might be the D (6 bases). CDR3 length: 12 amino acids. From germline, CDR1 is GTSNPN and CDR2 SVGIG (reference sequence). V was clipped by 3 bases and J by 8 bases, with 13 bases between them. The CDR3 DNA is TGTGCCTGGAGCCGGGACACTGGGGGCTACACCTTC. Its translation: CAWSRDTGGYTF.

V is TRBV18 and J is TRBJ2-7; TRBD1 matches 10 bases. Losses at the gene ends were 4 bases for V and 3 bases for J; bases not matched to a gene: 6. The CDR3 loop spans 15 amino acids. Germline V lookup: CDR1 KGHSH, CDR2 LQKENI. The CDR3 DNA is TGTGCCAGCTCACAAGGGGGGACAGGGGTCTACGAGCAGTACTTC. This encodes CASSQGGTGVYEQYF.

The chain carries TRBV5-1 and TRBJ2-1; 9 bases fit TRBD2. Germline CDR1 and CDR2: SGHRS and YFSETQ. The V segment lost 4 bases and the J segment 9 bases; nucleotides outside the gene matches: 14. This CDR3 has 16 amino acids. This chain's CDR3 is CASSPRVAGAKGEQFF. CDR3 coding DNA: TGCGCCAGCAGCCCCCGTGTAGCGGGAGCTAAGGGTGAGCAGTTCTTC.

This clone is a singleton in its sample. The chain has TRBV7-9 and TRBJ1-2; D is undetermined. Trimming pared 1 base from V and 4 bases from J, leaving 4 bases between. Germline CDR1 is SEHNR and CDR2 is FQNEAQ (reference sequence). CDR3 length: 12 amino acids. CDR3 sequence reads: CASSLGVYGYTF. As DNA, the CDR3 is TGTGCCAGCAGCTTAGGCGTCTATGGCTACACCTTC.

The genes are TRBV30 and TRBJ1-5, with 7 bases identical to TRBD1. The length of the CDR3 is 15 residues. The ends lost 5 bases at V and 4 bases at J; junction bases unmatched: 11. Per germline, CDR1 GTSNPN and CDR2 SVGIG (reference sequence). The CDR3 protein is CAWSLSTGLNQPQHF. CDR3 DNA sequence: TGTGCCTGGTCACTATCGACAGGGCTAAATCAGCCCCAGCATTTT.

The chain links TRBV11-3 to TRBJ2-3, with 12 positions matching TRBD2. The ends lost 4 bases at V and 6 bases at J; junction bases unmatched: 5. Germline values: CDR1 SGHNT, CDR2 YENEEA. This CDR3 comprises 15 residues. The CDR3 here is CASSSGLAGIDTQYF. The CDR3 DNA reads as TGTGCCAGCAGCTCCGGACTAGCGGGAATTGATACGCAGTATTTT.

V usage is TRBV5-1 and J usage is TRBJ2-3; D may be TRBD1 or TRBD2 (5 bases each). The V end was cut by 7 bases, the J end by 0 bases, with 12 bases between. Germline-derived CDR1 and CDR2 are SGHRS and YFSETQ. This CDR3 spans 14 amino acids. The CDR3 spells CASYRGDSTDTQYF. CDR3 DNA sequence: TGCGCCAGCTACCGAGGGGATAGCACAGATACGCAGTATTTT.

The J gene is TRBJ2-1, the V gene TRBV6-5; 7 positions match TRBD1. V lost 6 bases to trimming and J lost 4 bases; unmatched junction nucleotides: 6. The germline gives CDR1 MNHEY, CDR2 SVGAGI. This CDR3 has 14 amino acids. CDR3 amino acids: CASSPGTVYNEQFF. DNA for the CDR3: TGTGCCAGCAGCCCCGGGACAGTATACAATGAGCAGTTCTTC.

V is TRBV4-2 and J is TRBJ2-7; D remains unclear. In germline, CDR1 is LGHNA, CDR2 YNFKEQ. Trimming took off 6 bases at V and 2 bases at J, with 20 bases between the two ends. The length of the CDR3 is 16 residues. The CDR3 sequence: CASSPTWIRVTYEQYF. CDR3 nucleotides: TGTGCCAGCAGTCCCACCTGGATAAGAGTTACCTACGAGCAGTACTTC.

The rearrangement links TRBV11-3 to TRBJ2-5; D is unclear. Deletions cut 2 bases from V and 2 bases from J, with 6 bases between. CDR3 size: 13 residues. Germline assignment: CDR1 SGHNT and CDR2 YENEEA. The CDR3 protein is CASSLWQQETQYF. The CDR3 coding sequence is TGTGCCAGCAGCTTATGGCAACAAGAGACCCAGTACTTC.

As DNA, the CDR3 is TGTGCCAGCAGCGCGCGTGCTAGCGGGATATCGGAGACCCAGTACTTC. Protein sequence: CASSARASGISETQYF. The J gene is TRBJ2-5, the V gene TRBV5-5; 9 bases align to TRBD2. Trimming cost V 4 bases and J 5 bases; bases outside gene matches: 12. Germline CDR1 reads SGHKS; CDR2 reads YYEKEE (reference sequence). The CDR3 contains 16 residues. The full variable domain, its missing parts supplied by reference TRBV5-5 and TRBJ2-5, is DAGVTQSPTHLIKTRGQQVTLRCSPISGHKSVSWYQQVLGQGPQFIFQYYEKEERGRGNFPDRFSARQFPNYSSELNVNALLLGDSALYLCASSARASGISETQYFGPGTRLLVL.

V is TRBV18 and J is TRBJ2-5, with a tentative D call TRBD1 (6 bases). Trimming cost V 2 bases and J 2 bases, with 12 bases left between them. The CDR3 runs to 15 residues. Germline CDR1 and CDR2: KGHSH and LQKENI. The CDR3 DNA follows: TGTGCCAGCTCACCAAACAGGGAGAGGCAAGAGACCCAGTACTTC. This sequence encodes CASSPNRERQETQYF.

This chain links TRBV5-4 with TRBJ2-7; the match to TRBD1 covers 8 bases. The CDR3 spans 15 residues. V shed 5 bases, J shed 4 bases, and the junction held 11 bases outside the gene matches. The germline V gene encodes CDR1 SGHNT and CDR2 YYREEE (reference sequence). CDR3 region: CASSTGQGPTYEQYF. The CDR3, as DNA: TGTGCCAGCAGTACTGGACAGGGTCCCACATACGAGCAGTACTTC. The full variable domain, its missing parts supplied by reference TRBV5-4 and TRBJ2-7, is ETGVTQSPTHLIKTRGQQVTLRCSSQSGHNTVSWYQQALGQGPQFIFQYYREEENGRGNFPPRFSGLQFPNYSSELNVNALELDDSALYLCASSTGQGPTYEQYFGPGTRLTVT.

The chain uses TRBV5-1 and TRBJ1-1, with D uncertain. V was clipped by 3 bases and J by 8 bases, with 8 bases between them. This CDR3 is 11 amino acids long. Germline V gene sequence: CDR1 SGHRS, CDR2 YFSETQ. The CDR3 nucleotides are TGCGCCAGCAGCTATGGAACGGAAGCTTTCTTT. Protein: CASSYGTEAFF.

The V and J genes are TRBV2 and TRBJ2-6; no clear D. The CDR3 spans 15 residues. V was pared by 7 bases and J by 4 bases, with 14 bases between. CDR1 is SNHLY, CDR2 FYNNEI, per germline. The CDR3 region is CASNMGRPGANVLTF. In DNA, the CDR3 is TGTGCCAGCAATATGGGCAGGCCAGGGGCCAACGTCCTGACTTTC.

The chain employs TRBV9 and TRBJ2-7, with 7 nucleotides matching TRBD1. Germline V gives CDR1 SGDLS, CDR2 YYNGEE. Trimming took 4 bases from V and 0 from J; bases not matched to a gene: 7. This CDR3 has 15 residues. CDR3 nucleotide sequence: TGTGCCAGCAGCCCTCGGGACAGCAGCTCCTACGAGCAGTACTTC. This translates into CASSPRDSSSYEQYF.

The CDR3 DNA sequence: TGTGCCAGCAGTTTTCCCCAACTAGCGGGAGTTTACAATGAGCAGTTCTTC. Translation gives CASSFPQLAGVYNEQFF. The V call is TRBV27, the J call TRBJ2-1; 11 bases map to TRBD2. The CDR3 length is 17 residues. J was trimmed by 4 bases and V by 3 bases; bases with no gene match: 8. Germline CDR1 reads MNHEY; CDR2 reads SMNVEV (reference sequence).

The genes are TRBV2 and TRBJ1-2, with D tentatively TRBD1 (6 bases). The germline V and J ends were trimmed by 7 bases and 8 bases, with 17 bases remaining between them. The germline V gene has CDR1 SNHLY and CDR2 FYNNEI. This CDR3 comprises 13 residues. In nucleotides, the CDR3 is TGTGCCAGCATCGGGGGGGCCCGGAGAGGCTACACCTTC. This translates into CASIGGARRGYTF.

V is TRBV10-3 and J is TRBJ1-2, with TRBD1 matching 10 bases. The CDR3 is 13 residues long. Losses at the gene ends were 6 bases for V and 6 bases for J; bases not matched to a gene: 4. In germline, CDR1 is ENHRY, CDR2 SYGVKD. The CDR3 reads CAIRATGGDGYTF. The CDR3 region has the DNA TGTGCCATCAGGGCGACAGGGGGCGATGGCTACACCTTC.

The rearrangement links TRBV19 to TRBJ1-2; D gene uncertain. This CDR3 comprises 17 residues. The germline V and J ends were trimmed by 3 bases and 1 base, with 18 bases remaining between them. Germline values: CDR1 LNHDA, CDR2 SQIVND (reference sequence). Here the CDR3 reads CASSMMSGREVNYGYTF. The CDR3 nucleotides are TGTGCCAGTAGTATGATGTCCGGAAGAGAAGTTAACTATGGCTACACCTTC.